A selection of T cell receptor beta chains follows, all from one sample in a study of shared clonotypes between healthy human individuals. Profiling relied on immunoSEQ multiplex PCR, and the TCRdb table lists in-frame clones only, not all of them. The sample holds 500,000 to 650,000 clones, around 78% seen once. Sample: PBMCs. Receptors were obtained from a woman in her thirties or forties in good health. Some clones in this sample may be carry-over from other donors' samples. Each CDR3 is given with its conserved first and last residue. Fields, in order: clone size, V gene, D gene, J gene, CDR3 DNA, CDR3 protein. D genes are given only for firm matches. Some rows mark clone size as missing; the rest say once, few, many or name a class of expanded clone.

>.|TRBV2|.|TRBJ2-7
TGTGCCAGCAGTGAACGGTACAGCTCCTACGAGCAGTACTTC
CASSERYSSYEQYF
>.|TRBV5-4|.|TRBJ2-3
TGTGCCAGCAGCTCTGGACGGCCTAGCACAGATACGCAGTATTTT
CASSSGRPSTDTQYF
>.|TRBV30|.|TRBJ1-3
TGTGCCTGGACCGGGGGCAAGACAGCTGTGCACACCATATATTTT
CAWTGGKTAVHTIYF
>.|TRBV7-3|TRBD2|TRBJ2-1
TGTGCCAGCAGCCCGACTAGCGCATCCTACAATGAGCAGTTCTTC
CASSPTSASYNEQFF
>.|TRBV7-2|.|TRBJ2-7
TGTGCCAGCAGCCGAACGGGGGGCAGCTCCTACGAGCAGTACTTC
CASSRTGGSSYEQYF
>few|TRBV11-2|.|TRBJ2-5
TGTGCCAGCAGCGCAGGACACGGGTCGACCCAGTACTTC
CASSAGHGSTQYF
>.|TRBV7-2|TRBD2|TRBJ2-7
TGTGCCAGCAGCTCGTTTAGCGGGAGTAGCTACGAGCAGTACTTC
CASSSFSGSSYEQYF
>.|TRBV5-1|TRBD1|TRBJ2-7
TGCGCCAGCGGTACAGGGGAACCCCCCTACGAGCAGTACTTC
CASGTGEPPYEQYF
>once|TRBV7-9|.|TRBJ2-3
TGTGCCAGCAGCAAGACACGCACAGATACGCAGTATTTT
CASSKTRTDTQYF
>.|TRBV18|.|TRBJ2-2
TGTGCCAGCTCACCAGGTCTAGCCGCCACCGGGGAGCTGTTTTTT
CASSPGLAATGELFF
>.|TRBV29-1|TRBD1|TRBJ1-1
TGCAGCGTTGCGGACAGGGGGCGAGTGGCTGAAGCTTTCTTT
CSVADRGRVAEAFF
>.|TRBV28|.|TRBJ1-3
TGTGCCACCACCGGGACGCGTTCTGGAAACACCATATATTTT
CATTGTRSGNTIYF
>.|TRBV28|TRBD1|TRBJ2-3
TGTGCCAGCAGTTTAAGGACAGGGGGATTTAGCACAGATACGCAGTATTTT
CASSLRTGGFSTDTQYF
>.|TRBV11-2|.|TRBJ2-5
TGTGCCAGCAGCTTAGAGCCAGAAGAGACCCAGTACTTC
CASSLEPEETQYF
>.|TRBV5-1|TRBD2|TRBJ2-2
TGCGCCAGCAGCTTAACCGGGACTAGCCTCACCGGGGAGCTGTTTTTT
CASSLTGTSLTGELFF
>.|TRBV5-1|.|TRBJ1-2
TGCGCCAGCAGCTTGTCGGGGGATAGAGACTATGGCTACACCTTC
CASSLSGDRDYGYTF
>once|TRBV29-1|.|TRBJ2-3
TGCAGCGTTGAAGGTACCCCCCCAGATACGCAGTATTTT
CSVEGTPPDTQYF
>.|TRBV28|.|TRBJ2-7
TGTGCCAGCAGTCGCCGAGGGTATGGGTACGAGCAGTACTTC
CASSRRGYGYEQYF